The 2 T cell receptor beta chains listed next were all sequenced from one sample in a study of T cell repertoires in cytomegalovirus infection. Their antigens are not known. TCRdb reanalysed the reads using MiXCR and keeps one entry per CDR3 protein. This repertoire shows 650,000 to 900,000 distinct CDR3 sequences, 30% to 35% found once; its top ten account for 12%. The sample was cultured CD8+ T cells from PBMCs, taken from culture after CMV antigen stimulation. The receptor source for this set is a human donor in good health (CMV status not recorded). Some clones in this sample may be carry-over from other donors' samples.

This clonotype was observed at least ten times. This sequence joins TRBV7-8 and TRBJ2-7; D tentatively fits TRBD1 or TRBD2 (6 bases each). The CDR3 has 16 residues. Germline lookup yields CDR1 SGHVS and CDR2 FQNEAQ. The germline V and J ends were trimmed by 5 bases and 1 base, with 18 bases remaining between them. The CDR3, as DNA: TGTGCCAGCAGCCAGTGGGGGGCTCTAAATTCCTACGAGCAGTACGTC. Protein sequence: CASSQWGALNSYEQYV.

Comment on this clonotype: A much larger clone lies one base from this, so it may be a read error. The chain has TRBV7-2 and TRBJ2-2; D assignment may be TRBD1 or TRBD2 (6 bases each). Trimming left V 1 base short and J 7 bases short, with 16 bases between. The germline gives CDR1 SGHTA, CDR2 FQGNSA. The CDR3 is 16 residues long. This chain's CDR3 is CASSLDPGAYSGELFF. In nucleotides, the CDR3 is TGTGCCAGCAGCTTAGACCCGGGGGCTTACAGCGGGGAGCTGTTTTTT.